What follows is one T cell receptor (beta chain) and its context. Its antigen is still unknown. Profiling relied on immunoSEQ multiplex PCR, and the TCRdb table lists in-frame clones only, not all of them. The table includes about 21,000 clones, around 82% detected once. The data were taken from a study of T cell responses to AZD1222 COVID-19 vaccine. Overall study findings and caveats: Unmutated variant regions are reportedly targeted by nearly half of spike-specific TCRs. Following two doses of AZD1222, Spike-specific TCR breadth and depth rose. The study found vaccine-associated CD4 TCRs spanning spike, dominant at 160-218 and 743-854.

CDR3 length: 13 amino acids. Trimming stripped 7 bases from V and 4 bases from J, with 13 bases between. Per the germline V gene, CDR1 is MGHDK and CDR2 is SYGVNS. This sample comprised peripheral blood, obtained on day 0 of AZD1222 vaccination. The TCR was taken from an adult in good health. The chain joins TRBV25-1 to TRBJ1-2; D is undetermined. The CDR3 loop is CASTQWLGYGYTF. The CDR3 region has the DNA TGTGCCAGCACCCAATGGTTGGGCTATGGCTACACCTTC.